A single sample gave rise to the 10 T cell receptor beta chains below, sequenced in a study of T cells in women clearing cervical HPV infection. Profiled with immunoSEQ multiplex PCR; TCRdb holds only in-frame clones, not every one. The specimen's table records around 28,000 clones. Sequenced: blood buffy coat. These receptors all stem from a woman between 18 and 70 years old with a cervical HPV16 infection that either progressed to CIN3+ or cleared (not recorded which).

For this clone: The read ends 3 residues shy of where the CDR3 ends; the end is completed using the germline J gene. The genes are TRBV5-1 and TRBJ1-2; 7 positions match TRBD1. Germline values: CDR1 SGHRS, CDR2 YFSETQ. This CDR3 is built from 14 residues. Partial CDR3 DNA: TGCGCCAGCAGCACTGGACAGGTTACAGATACC. This codes for CASSTGQVTDT. The whole CDR3 is CASSTGQVTDTYTF.

About this clone itself: Coverage ceases 3 residues before the CDR3 finishes, and the germline J gene fills in the end. This sequence joins TRBV5-1 and TRBJ1-3; TRBD1 might be the D (6 bases). Trimming pared 0 bases from V and 0 bases from J, leaving 16 bases between. Germline loops: CDR1 SGHRS, CDR2 YFSETQ. CDR3 length equals 18 residues. CDR3 DNA (partial): TGCGCCAGCAGCTTGGACCCCCCAGGGACAAACTCTGGAAACACC. Amino acids: CASSLDPPGTNSGNT. The full CDR3 sequence reads CASSLDPPGTNSGNTIYF.

About this clone: The DNA ends 3 residues before the CDR3 does, and the rest of the CDR3 is filled in from the germline J gene. The genes are TRBV14 and TRBJ1-1; D perhaps matches TRBD1 (5 bases). The CDR3 consists of 13 residues. CDR1 and CDR2 from the germline V gene are SGHDN and FVKESK. Trimming removed 4 bases from V and 0 bases from J, with 6 bases in between. The DNA read from the CDR3 is TGTGCCAGCAGCCGACAGATGAACACTGAA. Translating gives CASSRQMNTE. In full, the CDR3 is CASSRQMNTEAFF.

On this clone: The read terminates 3 residues before the CDR3 end, so the remaining end is supplied by the germline J gene. The V call is TRBV19, the J call TRBJ2-2; 10 bases fit TRBD1. The germline V gene encodes CDR1 LNHDA and CDR2 SQIVND (reference sequence). The CDR3 contains 14 residues. CDR3 residues: CASRRTGGGEKLFF. The CDR3 bases that were read are TGTGCCAGTAGGAGGACAGGGGGAGGGGAAAAG.

On this clone: Read data end 3 residues before the CDR3 end; the end is taken from the germline J gene. The V and J genes are TRBV19 and TRBJ2-7, with D possibly being TRBD2 (5 bases). V was trimmed by 3 bases and J by 2 bases, leaving 17 bases between them. CDR3 size: 16 residues. CDR1 is LNHDA, CDR2 SQIVND, per germline (reference sequence). Incomplete CDR3 DNA: TGTGCCAGTAGTATGGGCGGTTCGGGGAAAGCCTACGAG. Protein: CASSMGGSGKAYE. The CDR3 in full is CASSMGGSGKAYEQYF. The full variable domain, in which reference TRBV19 and TRBJ2-7 provide the parts outside the CDR3, is DGGITQSPKYLFRKEGQNVTLSCEQNLNHDAMYWYRQDPGQGLRLIYYSQIVNDFQKGDIAEGYSVSREKKESFPLTVTSAQKNPTAFYLCASSMGGSGKAYEQYFGPGTRLTVT.

Note on this clone: Read sequence stops 3 residues before the CDR3 end, and the germline J gene provides the missing end. The V and J genes are TRBV12-5 and TRBJ2-4, with D perhaps TRBD2 (5 bases). CDR1 LGHNT and CDR2 FRNRAP come from the germline V gene. The V end was cut by 0 bases, the J end by 1 base, with 13 bases between. The CDR3 is 17 amino acids. The CDR3 loop reads CASGLVMAPGAKNIQYF. The sequenced CDR3 bases are TGTGCTAGTGGTTTGGTAATGGCTCCGGGGGCCAAAAACATT.

As for this clone: The read is 3 residues too short to cover the CDR3 end, so that end is filled in from the germline J gene. J is TRBJ1-1 and V is TRBV18; D is unclear. The CDR3 is 14 amino acids. Per the germline V gene, CDR1 is KGHSH and CDR2 is LQKENI. The CDR3 sequence: CASSPPHGVEVAFF. CDR3 DNA, as far as it was read: TGTGCCAGCTCACCACCCCACGGGGTTGAGGTA.

Note on this clone: The read ends 3 residues early relative to the CDR3; the germline J gene fills the gap. The J gene is TRBJ2-1, the V gene TRBV7-8; maybe TRBD2 (6 bases). The V and J ends lost 5 bases and 2 bases respectively, with 10 bases between them. Germline V gives CDR1 SGHVS, CDR2 FQNEAQ. This CDR3 is built from 14 residues. The CDR3 loop is CASSQTRTYNEQFF. CDR3 DNA (partial): TGTGCCAGCAGCCAGACTAGGACCTACAATGAG.

About this clone itself: The read finishes 3 residues shy of the CDR3 end, and the germline J gene is used to complete it. The J gene is TRBJ2-1, the V gene TRBV2; TRBD2 is a possible D gene (6 bases). The germline V and J ends were trimmed by 4 bases and 5 bases, with 12 bases remaining between them. CDR3 length: 14 amino acids. Germline CDR1 and CDR2: SNHLY and FYNNEI. CDR3 region: CASSGRRRDNEQFF. The part of the CDR3 DNA that was read is TGTGCCAGCAGTGGGCGTAGGAGGGACAATGAG.

Incomplete CDR3 DNA: TGTGCCAGCTCCCGGGCCGGGTCCGACTTCTCTGGGGCCAACGTA. It encodes CASSRAGSDFSGANV. The CDR3 in its entirety is CASSRAGSDFSGANVLFF. The chain recombines TRBV18 with TRBJ1-4; tentative D call: TRBD1 (5 bases). The DNA ends 3 residues before the CDR3 does, and the rest of the CDR3 is filled in from the germline J gene. Germline CDR1 is KGHSH and CDR2 is LQKENI. This CDR3 has 18 residues.